The sequence of this T cell receptor beta chain was determined in a study of response to subunit inactivated influenza vaccine. TCRdb redid the calling of the RT-PCR reads with MiXCR, one entry per CDR3 protein. Here the sample spans under 750,000 distinct CDR3 sequences, approximately 12% being singletons. Source: PBMCs from blood, taken on the day of vaccination. The clonotype originates from a man aged 45-65 years who received an inactivated influenza vaccine.

The CDR3 region has the DNA TGTGCCAGCAGTTCGTCATATGGGGCCAACGTCCTGACTTTC. Translated: CASSSSYGANVLTF. The chain carries TRBV27 and TRBJ2-6; D is uncertain. Trimming left V 4 bases short and J 3 bases short, with 7 bases between. The CDR3 sequence is 14 residues long. Looked up from germline, CDR1 is MNHEY and CDR2 is SMNVEV (reference sequence).